A selection of T cell receptor beta chains follows, all from one sample in a study of T cell changes during pregnancy in multiple sclerosis. Sequencing was performed with immunoSEQ multiplex PCR; in TCRdb, only in-frame clones are kept and a portion is missing. The table has fewer than 25,000 clones, around 89% seen once. Source: CD8+ T cells from peripheral blood mononuclear cells, taken in the first trimester of pregnancy. These receptors were collected from a female donor with multiple sclerosis, enrolled in a pregnancy study. The CDR3 runs from the conserved cysteine through the conserved F or W. The D gene is left open where the match is weak. The size entry is marked missing in some rows and otherwise reads once, few, many or a size class.

CDR3 DNA: TGTGCCAGCAGTGGTACTAGCGGGTCAGATGAGCAGTTCTTC; CDR3 protein: CASSGTSGSDEQFF; D gene: TRBD2; V gene: TRBV6-1; clone size: .; J gene: TRBJ2-1
CDR3 DNA: TGTGCTAGTGGTTTGGATCCTAGCGGGAGAAGCTACGAGCAGTACTTC; CDR3 protein: CASGLDPSGRSYEQYF; D gene: TRBD2; V gene: TRBV12-5; clone size: .; J gene: TRBJ2-7
CDR3 DNA: TGTGCCAGCAGTTTATCGGCAGACTCCTACGAGCAGTACTTC; CDR3 protein: CASSLSADSYEQYF; D gene: .; V gene: TRBV27; clone size: .; J gene: TRBJ2-7
CDR3 DNA: TGCAGCGTCGATCCCCCTAGCGGGAACTCCTACAATGAGCAGTTCTTC; CDR3 protein: CSVDPPSGNSYNEQFF; D gene: TRBD2; V gene: TRBV29-1; clone size: .; J gene: TRBJ2-1
CDR3 DNA: TGTGCCAGCAGTTTTTACGGGATTAAGTTTACAGATACGCAGTATTTT; CDR3 protein: CASSFYGIKFTDTQYF; D gene: .; V gene: TRBV28; clone size: .; J gene: TRBJ2-3
CDR3 DNA: TGTGCCATCAGTGGGGGCAGGCCTCAAACTAATGAAAAACTGTTTTTT; CDR3 protein: CAISGGRPQTNEKLFF; D gene: .; V gene: TRBV10-3; clone size: .; J gene: TRBJ1-4
CDR3 DNA: TGTGCCAGCAGTGAAACTAGTTTCGGGGAGCTGTTTTTT; CDR3 protein: CASSETSFGELFF; D gene: .; V gene: TRBV6-4; clone size: .; J gene: TRBJ2-2
CDR3 DNA: TGTGCCAGCAGCGTAAAACTAGCGGGAGCCTACAATGAGCAGTTCTTC; CDR3 protein: CASSVKLAGAYNEQFF; D gene: TRBD2; V gene: TRBV13; clone size: .; J gene: TRBJ2-1
CDR3 DNA: TGTGCCAGCACCATAGCGCCAAGCTCCTACGAGCAGTACTTC; CDR3 protein: CASTIAPSSYEQYF; D gene: .; V gene: TRBV2; clone size: .; J gene: TRBJ2-7
CDR3 DNA: TGTGCCAGCAGTGAAGCGCGGGCGGGCGTAAAGCTCTTC; CDR3 protein: CASSEARAGVKLF; D gene: .; V gene: TRBV6-1; clone size: few; J gene: TRBJ2-1
CDR3 DNA: TGTGCCAGCAGCTTGGGAGGGGACGAGCAGTACTTC; CDR3 protein: CASSLGGDEQYF; D gene: TRBD2; V gene: TRBV7-9; clone size: .; J gene: TRBJ2-7
CDR3 DNA: TGTGCCAGCGACGGACCGTGGACAGGGTCCGACGAGCAGTACTTC; CDR3 protein: CASDGPWTGSDEQYF; D gene: TRBD1; V gene: TRBV7-9; clone size: .; J gene: TRBJ2-7
CDR3 DNA: TGTGCCAGCAGCTTAGAGGGGACTAGCGGGAGTTCCGGCGAGCAGTACTTC; CDR3 protein: CASSLEGTSGSSGEQYF; D gene: TRBD2; V gene: TRBV7-8; clone size: .; J gene: TRBJ2-7
CDR3 DNA: TGTGCCAGCAGCTACGGGACAGGGGTTTACAATGAGCAGTTCTTC; CDR3 protein: CASSYGTGVYNEQFF; D gene: TRBD1; V gene: TRBV5-4; clone size: .; J gene: TRBJ2-1
CDR3 DNA: TGTGCCAGCAGCAGAGGGACAGAGAACACTGAAGCTTTCTTT; CDR3 protein: CASSRGTENTEAFF; D gene: TRBD1; V gene: TRBV7-8; clone size: once; J gene: TRBJ1-1